This entry concerns a single T cell receptor beta chain. Antigen specificity is unknown. These data are taken from a study of T-cell reconstitution after alpha-beta-depleted transplantation in children. Preparation of the TCRbeta library was carried out with unique molecular identifiers. TCRdb re-called the PCR reads through MiXCR, storing one row per CDR3 protein. Of approximately 230,000 distinct CDR3 sequences in the sample, 24% are singletons; the top ten hold about 5%. Study observations and caveats: Surviving recipient T cells and thymic progenitors produced the high day-60 TCRbeta diversity seen in some patients. Most T-cell counts and diversity one year after the transplant came from T cells that were newly produced. Roughly two months post-transplant, alpha-beta T cells reportedly originated from several hundred graft clones that had expanded.

The CDR3 is made up of 12 amino acids. The germline V gene encodes CDR1 SQVTM and CDR2 ANQGSEA. Trimming pared 7 bases from V and 3 bases from J, leaving 12 bases between. Sequencing used PBMCs, mostly from graft donor cells, obtained 360 days after TCRalphabeta/CD19-depleted stem cell transplant. The chain recombines TRBV29-1 with TRBJ1-1; perhaps TRBD1 as D (6 bases). The source is a female patient aged 2-10 years who had a stem cell transplant for congenital amegakaryocytic thrombocytopenia, so the T cells may come from the graft donor. CDR3 sequence: CSAKSGDTEAFF. CDR3 DNA: TGCAGCGCCAAATCAGGGGACACTGAAGCTTTCTTT.